This TCR beta chain was identified during a study of early T cells in non-severe SARS-CoV-2 infection. CDR1 and CDR2 from the germline V gene are SGHVS and FNYEAQ. CDR3 size: 17 residues. Trimming removed 5 bases at V and 1 base at J, with 21 bases between. From the 5' RACE reads, TCRdb called clonotypes with MiXCR, one entry per CDR3 protein. Of roughly 100,000 distinct CDR3 sequences listed, 14% are singletons. This clonotype came up a few times. Sequencing used whole blood. The chain couples TRBV7-6 to TRBJ2-7; tentatively, D is TRBD1 or TRBD2 (5 bases each). The sequence came from an adult who was a healthcare worker with PCR-confirmed SARS-CoV-2 infection or an uninfected control (not recorded which). CDR3: CASSALPPGTHSYEQYF. In DNA, the CDR3 is TGTGCCAGCAGCGCTCTCCCGCCCGGGACCCATTCCTACGAGCAGTACTTC.